This T cell receptor beta chain was recovered during a study of shared clonotypes between healthy human individuals. General study points: Tissue TCR repertoires likely differ from these blood-only repertoires.

The table came from immunoSEQ multiplex PCR; TCRdb's copy has only in-frame clones and leaves some out. The data show 2 million or so clones, about 95% seen once. To note about this clone: The antigen remains undetermined.

The naive CD8 subset, CD45RO-negative cells positively selected for CCR7, excluded terminally differentiated effector memory CD45RA+ cells. V dropped 2 bases and J dropped 4; count of bases not matched to a gene: 4. The germline V gene encodes CDR1 SGDLS and CDR2 YYNGEE. The CDR3 is 15 amino acids. This receptor was identified in a man between 18 and 29 years old in good health. The chain is built from TRBV9 and TRBJ2-7, with 12 bases aligning to TRBD2. The sample comprised naive CD8+ T cells sorted from blood. This CDR3 is CASSVGTSGLYEQYF. CDR3 sequence (DNA): TGTGCCAGCAGCGTGGGGACTAGCGGGCTATACGAGCAGTACTTC.